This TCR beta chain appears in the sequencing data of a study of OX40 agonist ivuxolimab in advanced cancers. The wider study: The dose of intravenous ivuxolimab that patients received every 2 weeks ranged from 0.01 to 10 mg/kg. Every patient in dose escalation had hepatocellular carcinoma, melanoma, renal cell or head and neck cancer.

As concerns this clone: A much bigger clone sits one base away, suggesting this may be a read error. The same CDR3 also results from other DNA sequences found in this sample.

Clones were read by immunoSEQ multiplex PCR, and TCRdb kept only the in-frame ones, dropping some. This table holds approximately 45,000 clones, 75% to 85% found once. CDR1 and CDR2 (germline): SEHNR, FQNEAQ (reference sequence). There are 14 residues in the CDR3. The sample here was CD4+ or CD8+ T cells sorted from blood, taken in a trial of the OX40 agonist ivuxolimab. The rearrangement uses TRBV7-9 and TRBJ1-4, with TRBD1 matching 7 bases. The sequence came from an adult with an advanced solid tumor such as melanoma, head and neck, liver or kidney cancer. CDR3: CASSLTGTNEKLFF. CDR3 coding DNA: TGCGCCAGCAGCCTGACAGGGACAAATGAAAAACTGTTTTTT.